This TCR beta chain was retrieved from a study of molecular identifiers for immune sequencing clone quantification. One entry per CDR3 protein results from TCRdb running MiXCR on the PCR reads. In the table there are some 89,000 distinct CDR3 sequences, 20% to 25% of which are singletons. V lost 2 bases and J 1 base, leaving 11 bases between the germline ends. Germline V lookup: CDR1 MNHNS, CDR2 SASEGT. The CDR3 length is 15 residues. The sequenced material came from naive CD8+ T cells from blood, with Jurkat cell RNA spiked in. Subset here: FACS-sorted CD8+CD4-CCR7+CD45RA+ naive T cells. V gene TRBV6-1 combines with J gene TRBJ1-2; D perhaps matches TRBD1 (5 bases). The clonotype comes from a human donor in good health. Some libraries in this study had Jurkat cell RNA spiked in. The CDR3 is CASSEMWQGNYGYTF. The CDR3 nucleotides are TGTGCCAGCAGTGAAATGTGGCAGGGTAACTATGGCTACACCTTC.